These 8 T cell receptor beta chains were sequenced from one sample in a study of CD8+CD57+ T cells in acquired aplastic anemia. Genomic DNA acted as the template from which TCR beta VDJ combination and CDR3 sequence profiling were carried out. TCRdb re-called the reads through MiXCR, storing one row per CDR3 protein. Of 75,000 to 100,000 distinct CDR3 sequences in the sample, roughly 70% are singletons; the top ten hold 55% to 65%. Only patients with CD8+CD57+ cell expansion on flow cytometry were chosen for sequencing. The sequenced sample consisted of sorted CD4+, CD8+, or CD8+CD57+ T cells (not recorded which) from PBMCs. The receptors originated from a human donor with aplastic anemia.

In DNA form, the CDR3 reads TGCAGCGCCTGGGGGGATACCTACGAGCAGTACTTC. Protein sequence: CSAWGDTYEQYF. This chain links TRBV29-1 with TRBJ2-7; tentatively, D is TRBD2 (6 bases). This CDR3 is built from 12 residues. The V end was cut by 7 bases, the J end by 2 bases, with 12 bases between. The germline CDR1 and CDR2 sequences are SQVTM and ANQGSEA.

This clonotype was observed a few times. This chain links TRBV10-3 with TRBJ1-3, with unresolved D. Trimming removed 3 bases at V and 0 bases at J, with 6 bases between. This CDR3 has 14 residues. From germline, CDR1 is ENHRY and CDR2 SYGVKD. The CDR3 sequence: CAISDGSSGNTIYF. The CDR3 DNA follows: TGTGCCATCAGTGATGGGAGCTCTGGAAACACCATATATTTT.

The J gene is TRBJ2-5, the V gene TRBV20-1; 9 bases agree with TRBD2. The CDR3 totals 15 residues. Germline trimming cut 1 base from V and 6 bases from J; bases unmatched to any gene: 9. Germline V gene lookup returns CDR1 DFQATT and CDR2 SNEGSKA (reference sequence). CDR3 sequence: CSARGSSGARQTQYF. Here the CDR3 DNA reads TGCAGTGCTAGAGGGTCTAGCGGGGCCCGACAGACCCAGTACTTC.

The chain uses TRBV15 and TRBJ2-2; 7 nucleotides line up with TRBD2. The length of the CDR3 is 14 residues. Looked up from germline, CDR1 is LNHNV and CDR2 is YYDKDF (reference sequence). V lost 6 bases to trimming and J lost 4 bases; unmatched junction nucleotides: 5. The CDR3 region has the DNA TGTGCCACCAGGGGGAGACTAGCCACCGGGGAGCTGTTTTTT. Encoded protein: CATRGRLATGELFF.

In this sample, this clonotype turned up once. The CDR3 coding sequence is TGTGCCTGGAGTGTACCGGGCACTGAAGCTTTCTTT. It encodes CAWSVPGTEAFF. The chain is built from TRBV30 and TRBJ1-1, with D hard to call. This CDR3 region has 12 residues. V dropped 0 bases and J dropped 4 bases, with 6 bases sitting between them. Germline CDR1 GTSNPN, CDR2 SVGIG (reference sequence).

This clonotype was seen once. The gene calls are TRBV7-8 and TRBJ2-7; 9 bases line up with TRBD2. The V and J ends lost 5 bases and 4 bases, in that order; junction bases with no gene match: 3. Germline lookup yields CDR1 SGHVS and CDR2 FQNEAQ. This CDR3 comprises 13 residues. CDR3 region: CASSATSGYEQYF. The CDR3 DNA sequence: TGTGCCAGCAGCGCCACTAGCGGGTACGAGCAGTACTTC.

There are a few counts of this clonotype. The chain has TRBV20-1 and TRBJ2-7; unclear D gene. Trimming cost V 2 bases and J 1 base, with 12 bases left between them. From germline, CDR1 is DFQATT and CDR2 SNEGSKA (reference sequence). CDR3 length equals 14 residues. CDR3 DNA: TGCAGTGCTAGACCCTTTCGGCGATCCTACGAGCAGTACTTC. It codes for CSARPFRRSYEQYF.

The chain recombines TRBV20-1 with TRBJ2-5; perhaps TRBD1 as D (6 bases). From germline, CDR1 is DFQATT and CDR2 SNEGSKA (reference sequence). The CDR3 is 13 residues long. Trimming removed 0 bases from V and 6 bases from J, with 11 bases in between. CDR3 nucleotides: TGCAGTGCTAGAGATCTAGGGGGACAGACCCAGTACTTC. Protein: CSARDLGGQTQYF.